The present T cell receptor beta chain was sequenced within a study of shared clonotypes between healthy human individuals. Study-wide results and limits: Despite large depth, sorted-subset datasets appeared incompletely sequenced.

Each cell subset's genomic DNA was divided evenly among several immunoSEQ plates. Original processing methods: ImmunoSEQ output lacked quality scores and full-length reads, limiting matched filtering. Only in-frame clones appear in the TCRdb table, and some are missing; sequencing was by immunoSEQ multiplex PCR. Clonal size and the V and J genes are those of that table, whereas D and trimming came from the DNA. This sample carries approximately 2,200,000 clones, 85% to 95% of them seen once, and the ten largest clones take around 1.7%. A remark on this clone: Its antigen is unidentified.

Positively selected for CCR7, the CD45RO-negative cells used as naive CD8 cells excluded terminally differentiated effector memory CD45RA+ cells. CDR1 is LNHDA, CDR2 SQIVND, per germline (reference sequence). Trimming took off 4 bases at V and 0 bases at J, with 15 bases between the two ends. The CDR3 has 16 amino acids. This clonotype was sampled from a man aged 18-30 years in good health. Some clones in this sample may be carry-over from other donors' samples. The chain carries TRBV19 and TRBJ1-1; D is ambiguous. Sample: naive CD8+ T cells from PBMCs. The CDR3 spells CASSRGPATMNTEAFF. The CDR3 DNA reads TGTGCCAGTAGTAGGGGTCCTGCTACCATGAACACTGAAGCTTTCTTT.